The 2 T cell receptor beta chains in this list originate from one sample, sequenced in a study of T cell repertoires in cytomegalovirus infection. TCRdb ran MiXCR on the reads and lists one entry per CDR3 protein. Here the sample spans around 530,000 distinct CDR3 sequences, approximately 16% being singletons. The sequencing input was CD8+ T cells from PBMCs. Every receptor here comes from a human donor in good health (CMV status not recorded). Some clones in this sample may be carry-over from other donors' samples.

In this sample, this clonotype turned up a few times. V gene TRBV12-3 or TRBV12-4 combines with J gene TRBJ2-2; 7 nucleotides match TRBD1. CDR3 length: 16 amino acids. J lost 4 bases, V lost 6 bases, and 11 bases had no gene match. The CDR3 here is CASSSPQGPFTGELFF. The CDR3 nucleotides read TGTGCCAGCAGCAGCCCACAGGGGCCCTTCACCGGGGAGCTGTTTTTT.

This clonotype has ten or more counts. J is TRBJ2-7 and V is TRBV2; 8 bases fit TRBD1. Germline V gene sequence: CDR1 SNHLY, CDR2 FYNNEI. This CDR3 region has 15 residues. V lost 11 bases to trimming and J lost 0 bases; unmatched junction nucleotides: 12. The DNA of the CDR3 is TGTGCCCGCCAAGGGTTTGACAGGGGCTCCTACGAGCAGTACTTC. Encoded protein: CARQGFDRGSYEQYF.